This T cell receptor beta chain originates from a study of blood T cell repertoires in COVID-19. Study details: Samples of COVID-19 (acute and convalescent) were obtained from the United States, Italy and Spain. In each case, the material was cDNA or gDNA derived from T cells, B-cell-depleted T cells, or PBMCs.

The CDR3 loop spans 17 amino acids. Germline V CDR1 and CDR2: SGHRS, YFSETQ. Germline trimming cut 0 bases from V and 4 bases from J; bases unmatched to any gene: 11. Original data processing: Researchers report that nucleated cell counts were estimated from reference gene primer amplification. Profiling relied on immunoSEQ multiplex PCR, and the TCRdb table lists in-frame clones only, not all of them. V and J calls and clone size are copied from that table; D and trimming were computed from the DNA. Of roughly 120,000 clones in the sample, approximately 80% were seen once. The gene calls are TRBV5-1 and TRBJ1-1; 8 bases are shared with TRBD1. The clonotype originates from a man in his 70s with acute or convalescent COVID-19. Source material: peripheral blood. The CDR3 DNA is TGCGCCAGCAGCTTGGGACAGGGGACAGGAAAAGGCACTGAAGCTTTCTTT. As protein: CASSLGQGTGKGTEAFF. Filled out from reference TRBV5-1 and TRBJ1-1, the complete variable domain reads KAGVTQTPRYLIKTRGQQVTLSCSPISGHRSVSWYQQTPGQGLQFLFEYFSETQRNKGNFPGRFSGRQFSNSRSEMNVSTLELGDSALYLCASSLGQGTGKGTEAFFGQGTRLTVV.